This TCR beta chain was sequenced for a study of shared T cell receptors in the human thymus. Germline V gives CDR1 SGHRS, CDR2 YFSETQ. The CDR3 length is 17 residues. V was clipped by 0 bases and J by 1 base; unmatched bases: 5. Method: immunoSEQ multiplex PCR; TCRdb's copy keeps in-frame clones and lacks some. Altogether hundreds of thousands of clones are present, roughly 90% being singletons, with the ten largest covering 0.0095% to 0.012%. This sample was also put to use in a study of human thymus T cells. As that report states: Donation was from healthy Finnish infants who were having corrective surgery that addressed congenital heart defects. Thymus pieces cut out during corrective heart surgery were the tissue that was used. An apparent bias in V and J gene usage was seen in thymic and blood repertoires. Related reports documented highly overlapping thymic repertoires among unrelated individuals.

The chain carries TRBV5-1 and TRBJ2-1; 9 bases align to TRBD2. The sequenced material came from thymocytes. The clonotype was recovered from a boy younger than two with a congenital heart defect. Here the CDR3 DNA reads TGCGCCAGCAGCTTGGGTACTAGCGGGCGGTCCTACAATGAGCAGTTCTTC. Translation: CASSLGTSGRSYNEQFF.